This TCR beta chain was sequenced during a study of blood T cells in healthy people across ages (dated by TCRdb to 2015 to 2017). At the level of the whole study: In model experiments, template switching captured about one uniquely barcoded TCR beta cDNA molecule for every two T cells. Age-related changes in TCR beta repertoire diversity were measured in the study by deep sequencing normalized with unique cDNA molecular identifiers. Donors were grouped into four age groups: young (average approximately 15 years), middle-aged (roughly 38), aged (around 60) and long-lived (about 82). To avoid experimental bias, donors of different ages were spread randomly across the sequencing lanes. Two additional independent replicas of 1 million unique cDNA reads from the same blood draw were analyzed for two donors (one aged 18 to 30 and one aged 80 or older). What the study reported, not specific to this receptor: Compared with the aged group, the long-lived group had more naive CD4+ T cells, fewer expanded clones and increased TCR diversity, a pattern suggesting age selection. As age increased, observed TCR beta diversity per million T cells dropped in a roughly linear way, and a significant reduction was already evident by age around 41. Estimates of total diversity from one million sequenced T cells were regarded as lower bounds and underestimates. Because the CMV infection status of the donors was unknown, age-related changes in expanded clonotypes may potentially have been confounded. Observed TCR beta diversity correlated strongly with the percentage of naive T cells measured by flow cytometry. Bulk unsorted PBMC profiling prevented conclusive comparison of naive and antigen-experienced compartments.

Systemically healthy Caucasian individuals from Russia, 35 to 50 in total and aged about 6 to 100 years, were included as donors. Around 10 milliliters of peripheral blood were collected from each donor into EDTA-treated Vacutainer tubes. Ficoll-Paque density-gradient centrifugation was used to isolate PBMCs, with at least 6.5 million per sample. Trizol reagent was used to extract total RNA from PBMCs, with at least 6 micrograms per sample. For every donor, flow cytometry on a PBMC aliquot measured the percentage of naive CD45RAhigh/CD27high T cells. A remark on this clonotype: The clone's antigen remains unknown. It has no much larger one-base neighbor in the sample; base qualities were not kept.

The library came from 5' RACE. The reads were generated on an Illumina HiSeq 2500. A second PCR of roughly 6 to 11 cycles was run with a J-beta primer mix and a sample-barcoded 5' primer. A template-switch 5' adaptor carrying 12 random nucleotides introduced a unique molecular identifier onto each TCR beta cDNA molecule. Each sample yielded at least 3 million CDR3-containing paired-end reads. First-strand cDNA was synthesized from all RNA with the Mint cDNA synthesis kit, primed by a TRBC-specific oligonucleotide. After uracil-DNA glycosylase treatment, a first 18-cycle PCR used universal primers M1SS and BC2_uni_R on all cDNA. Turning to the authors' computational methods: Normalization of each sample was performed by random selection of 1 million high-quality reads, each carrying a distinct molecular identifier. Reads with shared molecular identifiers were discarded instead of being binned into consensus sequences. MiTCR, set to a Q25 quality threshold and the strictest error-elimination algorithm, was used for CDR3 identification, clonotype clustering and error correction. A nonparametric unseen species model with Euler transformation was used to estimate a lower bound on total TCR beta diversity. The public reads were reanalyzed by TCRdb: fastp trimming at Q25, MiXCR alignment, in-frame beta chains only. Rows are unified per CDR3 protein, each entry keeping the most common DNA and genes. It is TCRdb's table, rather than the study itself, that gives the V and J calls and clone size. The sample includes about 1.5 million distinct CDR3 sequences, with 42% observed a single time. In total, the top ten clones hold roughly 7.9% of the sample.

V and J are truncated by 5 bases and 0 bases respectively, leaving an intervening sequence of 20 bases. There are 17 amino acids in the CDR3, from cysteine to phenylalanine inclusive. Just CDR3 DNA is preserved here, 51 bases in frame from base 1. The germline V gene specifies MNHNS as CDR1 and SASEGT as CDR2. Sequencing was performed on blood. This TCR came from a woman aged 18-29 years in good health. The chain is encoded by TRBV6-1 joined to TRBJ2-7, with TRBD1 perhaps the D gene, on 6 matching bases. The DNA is TGTGCCAGCAGTCTTTTACCAGGGGACACGAACTCCTACGAGCAGTACTTC. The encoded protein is CASSLLPGDTNSYEQYF.